This TCR beta chain stems from a study of blood T cell repertoires in COVID-19. Study at large: Acute-phase and convalescent COVID-19 samples originated in the United States, Italy and Spain. PBMCs, B-cell-depleted T cells, or T cells were the source of the cDNA or gDNA that made up the material.

In this sample, this clone turned up once. The V gene's germline CDR1 is SGHRS and CDR2 YFSETQ. CDR3 length: 15 residues. V trimming: 0 bases; J trimming: 1 base; junction bases outside the gene matches: 2. TCRdb's table, derived via immunoSEQ multiplex PCR, lists solely in-frame clones and lacks some. The repertoire holds over 65,000 clones, with 80% to 85% as singletons. Source material: peripheral blood. The V and J genes are TRBV5-1 and TRBJ2-3; 7 nucleotides line up with TRBD2. This TCR came from a human donor in a cohort sampled during active COVID-19. CDR3 residues: CASSLVAGGTDTQYF. The CDR3 DNA follows: TGCGCCAGCAGCTTGGTGGCGGGAGGCACAGATACGCAGTATTTT.